This record looks at one TCR beta chain sequence and its context. Its specificity is not known. The length of the CDR3 is 13 residues. Germline CDR1 reads SGHVS; CDR2 reads FQNEAQ. V was trimmed by 5 bases and J by 4 bases, leaving 12 bases between them. The sample comes from a study of T cells after yellow fever vaccination. Study-level information: SMART-Seq v4 Ultra Low Input prepared the low-cell-number fractions. Overall study findings and caveats: Only a minor proportion of clonotypes was detected across both CD4 and CD8 compartments. In post-booster samples, most primary-vaccination clones reappeared (just under 98% CD4, roughly 89% CD8).

TCRdb reprocessed the 5' RACE reads via MiXCR and lists one record per CDR3 protein. The sample has 400,000 or so distinct CDR3 sequences, around a sixth seen once. The sequence was obtained from a man younger than 35 who received the YFV17D yellow fever vaccine. Sequencing was performed on PBMCs, taken before the yellow fever booster vaccination. The chain employs TRBV7-8 and TRBJ2-7; D possibly uses TRBD1 or TRBD2 (7 bases each). The CDR3 is CASSQGGRYEQYF. The CDR3 nucleotides read TGTGCCAGCAGCCAGGGGGGGCGGTACGAGCAGTACTTC. Complete variable domain (other parts from reference TRBV7-8 and TRBJ2-7): GAGVSQSPRYKVAKRGQDVALRCDPISGHVSLFWYQQALGQGPEFLTYFQNEAQLDKSGLPSDRFFAERPEGSVSTLKIQRTQQEDSAVYLCASSQGGRYEQYFGPGTRLTVT.